These 16 T cell receptor beta chains originate from one sample sequenced in a study of blood T cell repertoires in COVID-19. Assay: immunoSEQ multiplex PCR; the TCRdb copy retains only in-frame clones and omits some. The table lists approximately 100,000 clones, approximately 79% of them singletons. Sequenced: peripheral blood. The source of these receptors is a woman aged 80 or over with active or convalescent COVID-19.

CDR3 sequence: CASSLNAGVNTEAFF. The DNA of the CDR3 is TGTGCCAGCAGTTTAAATGCAGGTGTGAACACTGAAGCTTTCTTT. This rearrangement joins TRBV28 to TRBJ1-1, with no clear D. Germline V gives CDR1 MDHEN, CDR2 SYDVKM. The CDR3 contains 15 residues. The V end was cut by 2 bases, the J end by 0 bases, with 10 bases between.

V gene TRBV9 combines with J gene TRBJ2-5, with a tentative D call TRBD1 (6 bases). CDR1 is SGDLS and CDR2 is YYNGEE in the germline V gene. V was cut by 1 base and J by 5 bases, with 9 bases left in between. The CDR3 is 13 amino acids. In DNA form, the CDR3 reads TGTGCCAGCAGCGTAACCGACAGGGAGACCCAGTACTTC. This encodes CASSVTDRETQYF.

The genes are TRBV9 and TRBJ2-7; no firm D call. There are 14 residues in the CDR3. Germline V gene data show CDR1 as SGDLS and CDR2 as YYNGEE. V lost 0 bases and J lost 6, with 13 bases in between. The CDR3 sequence is CASSVGSGPVEQYF. The CDR3 coding sequence is TGTGCCAGCAGCGTAGGTTCCGGTCCGGTCGAGCAGTACTTC.

This clone was seen more than once but under ten times. This sequence joins TRBV12-3 or TRBV12-4 and TRBJ1-3; maybe TRBD1 (5 bases). The CDR3 loop spans 13 amino acids. V shed 9 bases and J shed 2 bases, with 11 bases lying between them. The CDR3 DNA is TGTGCCAGTGGGGTGGGGCCTGGAAACACCATATATTTT. This encodes CASGVGPGNTIYF.

The V call is TRBV6-5, the J call TRBJ1-5, with 9 bases aligning to TRBD1. With V trimmed by 6 bases and J by 7 bases, 7 bases remained unmatched. Germline-derived CDR1 and CDR2 are MNHEY and SVGAGI. CDR3 size: 14 residues. The chain's CDR3 is CASRAQGARQPQHF. The CDR3 coding sequence is TGTGCCAGCAGGGCACAGGGGGCTCGCCAGCCCCAGCATTTT.

This chain joins TRBV6-6 and TRBJ1-5; D unresolved. The CDR3 consists of 15 residues. V was shortened by 5 bases and J by 2 bases, with 13 bases between the two germline ends. Germline CDR1 and CDR2: MNHNY and SVGAGI (reference sequence). CDR3 coding DNA: TGTGCCAGCAGTGACTATCTTATCGGCAATCAGCCCCAGCATTTT. Amino acid sequence: CASSDYLIGNQPQHF.

The CDR3 here is CASSPQGVPYGYTF. The DNA for the CDR3 is TGTGCCAGCAGCCCTCAGGGGGTACCCTATGGCTACACCTTC. The rearrangement links TRBV7-2 to TRBJ1-2, with 7 positions matching TRBD1. Germline V gives CDR1 SGHTA, CDR2 FQGNSA. With 5 bases clipped from V and 4 bases from J, the junction kept 7 bases outside the gene matches. The CDR3 is made up of 14 amino acids.

A few counts support this clone. The chain has TRBV6-5 and TRBJ1-2; 10 bases are a match to TRBD1. Germline V gene lookup returns CDR1 MNHEY and CDR2 SVGAGI. J lost 8 bases, V lost 0 bases, and 3 bases had no gene match. The CDR3 has 14 residues. CDR3: CASSYSGQGTGYTF. The CDR3, as DNA: TGTGCCAGCAGTTACTCGGGACAGGGGACGGGCTACACCTTC.

This chain links TRBV6-5 with TRBJ2-5, with unresolved D. Germline CDR1 and CDR2: MNHEY and SVGAGI. Deletions cut 2 bases from V and 5 bases from J, with 6 bases between. This CDR3 has 12 residues. The CDR3 sequence is CASSYPGETQYF. CDR3 bases: TGTGCCAGCAGTTACCCCGGGGAGACCCAGTACTTC.

The chain combines TRBV28 with TRBJ2-3, with D maybe TRBD2 (7 bases). The germline CDR1 and CDR2 sequences are MDHEN and SYDVKM. This CDR3 comprises 16 residues. V was trimmed by 3 bases and J by 0 bases, leaving 13 bases between them. CDR3 sequence reads: CASSFWGGTSTDTQYF. The CDR3 DNA reads TGTGCCAGCAGTTTCTGGGGGGGCACTAGCACAGATACGCAGTATTTT.

The chain couples TRBV7-2 to TRBJ1-5; 7 bases are a match to TRBD1. The CDR3 consists of 16 residues. V shed 2 bases, J shed 3 bases, and the junction held 7 bases outside the gene matches. CDR1 is SGHTA and CDR2 is FQGNSA in the germline V gene. CDR3 protein: CASSLQGTANNQPQHF. The DNA for the CDR3 is TGTGCCAGCAGCTTACAAGGGACAGCCAACAATCAGCCCCAGCATTTT.

This clone was recorded only once. The rearrangement joins TRBV12-3 or TRBV12-4 to TRBJ1-2; tentatively, D is TRBD1 (6 bases). V was cut by 2 bases and J by 8 bases, with 9 bases left in between. The CDR3 has 12 residues. In DNA, the CDR3 is TGTGCCAGCAGTTTATTAGGGGGAGGCTACACCTTC. Translation gives CASSLLGGGYTF.

The rearrangement joins TRBV3-1 (or the pseudogene TRBV3-2) to TRBJ1-5, with 7 positions matching TRBD1. V was clipped by 4 bases and J by 7 bases; unmatched bases: 7. Germline V lookup: CDR1 LGHDT, CDR2 YNNKEL (reference sequence). The CDR3 has 14 residues. DNA for the CDR3: TGTGCCAGCAGCCTGGGGCAGGGGGGCCAGCCCCAGCATTTT. Translating gives CASSLGQGGQPQHF.

The V gene is TRBV5-1, the J gene TRBJ1-1, with D maybe TRBD1 (6 bases). V lost 4 bases and J lost 1, with 8 bases in between. Germline lookup yields CDR1 SGHRS and CDR2 YFSETQ. This CDR3 contains 13 residues. In DNA form, the CDR3 reads TGCGCCAGCAGCGCGGACAGGAACACTGAAGCTTTCTTT. Residues: CASSADRNTEAFF.

The V and J genes are TRBV7-6 and TRBJ2-7; 12 bases map to TRBD2. The CDR3 spans 16 residues. J gave up 2 bases and V 6 bases, and 8 bases lay outside the gene matches. Germline V gives CDR1 SGHVS, CDR2 FNYEAQ. The CDR3 DNA follows: TGTGCCAGCAGTCCCAATCTAGCGGGGGGGGCCTACGAGCAGTACTTC. Encoded protein: CASSPNLAGGAYEQYF.

A single count supports this clone. V gene TRBV4-2 combines with J gene TRBJ2-5, with 9 bases matching TRBD1. J gave up 3 bases and V 4 bases, and 9 bases lay outside the gene matches. CDR1 and CDR2 from the germline V gene are LGHNA and YNFKEQ. CDR3 size: 16 residues. The CDR3 is CASSRSGQGYEETQYF. CDR3 in DNA: TGTGCCAGCAGCCGGTCGGGACAGGGTTACGAAGAGACCCAGTACTTC.